The clone carrying this TCR beta chain occurred once. The antigen is unknown. The V end was cut by 0 bases, the J end by 2 bases, with 5 bases between. From germline, CDR1 is MNHNY and CDR2 SVGAGI (reference sequence). The CDR3 loop spans 14 amino acids. This entry is derived from a study of T cell responses to AZD1222 COVID-19 vaccine. Points from the study as a whole: Baseline serology detected seropositivity in only 6 or 7 AZD1222 recipients. The study reported that nearly half of spike-specific TCRs target unmutated variant regions.

Assay used: immunoSEQ multiplex PCR; TCRdb lists only in-frame clones, some missing. The sample has approximately 130,000 clones; about nine tenths are singletons. The specimen comprised peripheral blood, sampled 28 days after the second AZD1222 dose. The J gene is TRBJ1-5, the V gene TRBV6-6, with D maybe TRBD1 (5 bases). This TCR derives from an adult who received the AZD1222 COVID-19 vaccine. The CDR3 loop reads CASSYSGGNQPQHF. CDR3 coding DNA: TGTGCCAGCAGTTACTCGGGGGGCAATCAGCCCCAGCATTTT.